This passage covers 9 T cell receptor beta chains from one sample sequenced in a study of early T cells in non-severe SARS-CoV-2 infection. One entry per CDR3 protein results from TCRdb running MiXCR on the 5' RACE reads. The repertoire holds tens of thousands of distinct CDR3 sequences, with approximately 13% as singletons. Sequenced input: whole blood. The receptors shown here come from an adult who was a healthcare worker with PCR-confirmed SARS-CoV-2 infection or an uninfected control (not recorded which).

The chain has TRBV29-1 and TRBJ2-7; unclear D gene. CDR3 length: 12 amino acids. Trimming left V 4 bases short and J 0 bases short, with 7 bases between. Per the germline V gene, CDR1 is SQVTM and CDR2 is ANQGSEA. The CDR3 DNA reads TGCAGCGTTGGTGGTCACTCCTACGAGCAGTACTTC. Translated, it gives CSVGGHSYEQYF.

This clonotype was seen only a few times. The chain carries TRBV2 and TRBJ2-5, with 9 bases aligning to TRBD1. With 10 bases clipped from V and 2 bases from J, the junction kept 8 bases outside the gene matches. Germline V gene lookup returns CDR1 SNHLY and CDR2 FYNNEI. The CDR3 runs to 14 residues. CDR3 sequence: CAILRDRGQETQYF. The DNA for the CDR3 is TGTGCCATCTTGCGAGACAGGGGGCAAGAGACCCAGTACTTC.

This clonotype was observed many times. The genes are TRBV27 and TRBJ2-7; D is perhaps TRBD1 (6 bases). V lost 5 bases and J lost 2, with 13 bases in between. Germline values: CDR1 MNHEY, CDR2 SMNVEV (reference sequence). The length of the CDR3 is 14 residues. The CDR3 is CASSKDSAAYEQYF. CDR3 nucleotides: TGTGCCAGCAGTAAGGACAGCGCCGCCTACGAGCAGTACTTC.

There are a few counts of this clonotype. The chain uses TRBV5-6 and TRBJ1-2; TRBD1 matches 9 bases. Germline lookup yields CDR1 SGHDT and CDR2 YYEEEE. The CDR3 spans 15 residues. V was clipped by 4 bases and J by 6 bases; unmatched bases: 10. CDR3 nucleotide sequence: TGTGCCAGCAGCCTACCGGGACAGGGCAAAGATGGCTACACCTTC. As protein: CASSLPGQGKDGYTF.

This clonotype showed up just a few times. This chain links TRBV20-1 with TRBJ2-7; 7 nucleotides agree with TRBD1. This CDR3 contains 15 residues. V shed 0 bases, J shed 7 bases, and the junction held 12 bases outside the gene matches. The germline V gene has CDR1 DFQATT and CDR2 SNEGSKA (reference sequence). The CDR3 loop is CSARDLTGRSWEQYF. The CDR3 bases are TGCAGTGCTAGAGATCTGACAGGGAGATCGTGGGAGCAGTACTTC.

The chain has TRBV5-1 and TRBJ2-6, with 7 bases fitting TRBD1. Trimming at V came to 4 bases and at J to 1 base, leaving 5 bases not matched to a gene. The CDR3 loop spans 16 amino acids. Germline CDR1 and CDR2: SGHRS and YFSETQ. CDR3 residues: CASSPGQQSGANVLTF. Written as DNA, the CDR3 is TGCGCCAGCAGCCCGGGACAGCAGTCTGGGGCCAACGTCCTGACTTTC.

This clonotype was observed at least ten times. This chain joins TRBV7-6 and TRBJ2-7; 7 positions match TRBD2. The CDR3 is 15 residues long. The V segment lost 2 bases and the J segment 3 bases; nucleotides outside the gene matches: 7. Germline values: CDR1 SGHVS, CDR2 FNYEAQ. Here the CDR3 reads CASSLSGGSLYEQYF. DNA of the CDR3: TGTGCCAGCAGCTTAAGTGGCGGGAGCCTCTACGAGCAGTACTTC.

The gene calls are TRBV20-1 and TRBJ2-7; tentative D call: TRBD1 (5 bases). V shed 3 bases and J shed 3 bases, with 15 bases lying between them. Per the germline V gene, CDR1 is DFQATT and CDR2 is SNEGSKA (reference sequence). The CDR3 runs 14 residues. CDR3 amino acids: CSASGQGRVYEQYF. CDR3 bases: TGCAGTGCTAGTGGGCAGGGAAGGGTCTACGAGCAGTACTTC.

The chain recombines TRBV7-2 with TRBJ2-1; D may correspond to TRBD1 or TRBD2 (7 bases each). Per germline, CDR1 SGHTA and CDR2 FQGNSA. Trimming left V 6 bases short and J 5 bases short, with 11 bases between. The CDR3 is 13 amino acids. This CDR3 reads CASRQGTNNEQFF. The CDR3 DNA follows: TGTGCCAGCAGACAGGGGACTAACAATGAGCAGTTCTTC.